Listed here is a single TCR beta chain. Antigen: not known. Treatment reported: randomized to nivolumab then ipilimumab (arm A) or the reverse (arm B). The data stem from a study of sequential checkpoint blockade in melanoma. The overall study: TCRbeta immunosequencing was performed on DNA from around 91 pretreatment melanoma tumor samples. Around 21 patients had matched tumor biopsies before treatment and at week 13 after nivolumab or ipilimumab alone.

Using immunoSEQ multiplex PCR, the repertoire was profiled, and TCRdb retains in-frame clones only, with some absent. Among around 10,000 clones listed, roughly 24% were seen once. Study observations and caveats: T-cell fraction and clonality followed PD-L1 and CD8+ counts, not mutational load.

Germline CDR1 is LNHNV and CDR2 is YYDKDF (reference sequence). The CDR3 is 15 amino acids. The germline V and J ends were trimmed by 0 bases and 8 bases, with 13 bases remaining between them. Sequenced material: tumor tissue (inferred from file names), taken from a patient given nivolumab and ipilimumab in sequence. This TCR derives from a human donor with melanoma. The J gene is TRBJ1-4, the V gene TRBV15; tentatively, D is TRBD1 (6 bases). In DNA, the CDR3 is TGTGCCACCAGCAGAGAACAGCAGGGGAGAGAAAAACTGTTTTTT. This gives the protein CATSREQQGREKLFF.